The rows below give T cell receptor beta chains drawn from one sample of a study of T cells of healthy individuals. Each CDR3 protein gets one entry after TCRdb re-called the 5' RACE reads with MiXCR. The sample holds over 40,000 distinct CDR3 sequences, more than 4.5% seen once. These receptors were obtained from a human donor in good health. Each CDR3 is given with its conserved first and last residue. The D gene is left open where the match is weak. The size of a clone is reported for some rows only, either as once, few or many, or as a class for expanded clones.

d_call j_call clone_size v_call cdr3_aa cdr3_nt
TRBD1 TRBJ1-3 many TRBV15 CATSRDRVAGNTIYF TGTGCCACCAGCAGGGACAGGGTGGCAGGAAACACCATATATTTT
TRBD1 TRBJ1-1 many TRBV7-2 CASSFQGAGTEAFF TGTGCCAGCAGCTTCCAGGGGGCTGGGACTGAAGCTTTCTTT
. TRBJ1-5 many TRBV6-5 CASRGQASNQPQHF TGTGCCAGCCGTGGCCAGGCTAGCAATCAGCCCCAGCATTTT
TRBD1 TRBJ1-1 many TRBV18 CASSPQGQGAGTEAFF TGTGCCAGCTCACCACAGGGACAGGGGGCGGGCACTGAAGCTTTCTTT
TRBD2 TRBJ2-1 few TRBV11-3 CASSPYPTTSGRGGEQFF TGTGCCAGCAGCCCGTACCCCACTACTAGCGGGAGGGGCGGGGAGCAGTTCTTC
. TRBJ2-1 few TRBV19 CASSIGFGAINEQFF TGTGCCAGTAGTATAGGTTTCGGAGCCATAAATGAGCAGTTCTTC
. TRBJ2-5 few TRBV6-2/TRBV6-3 CASSYEALLNQETQYF TGTGCCAGCAGTTACGAGGCCCTCTTAAATCAAGAGACCCAGTACTTC
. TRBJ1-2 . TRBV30 CAWSSQGTNYGYTF TGTGCCTGGAGTAGTCAGGGGACTAACTATGGCTACACCTTC
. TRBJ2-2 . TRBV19 CASSPPVSGDGELFF TGTGCCAGTAGCCCCCCAGTTTCGGGAGACGGGGAGCTGTTTTTT
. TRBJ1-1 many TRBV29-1 CSVGQARGNTEAFF TGCAGCGTTGGACAGGCGAGAGGGAACACTGAAGCTTTCTTT
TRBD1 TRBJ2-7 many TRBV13 CASSSPGQGVYEQYF TGTGCCAGCAGCTCTCCGGGACAGGGGGTGTACGAGCAGTACTTC
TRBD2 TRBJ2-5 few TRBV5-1 CASRHQPGLAQETQYF TGCGCCAGCAGGCATCAACCGGGACTAGCACAAGAGACCCAGTACTTC
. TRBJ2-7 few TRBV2 CASRDRLYEQYF TGTGCCAGCAGGGACCGACTCTACGAGCAGTACTTC
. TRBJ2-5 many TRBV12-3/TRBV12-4 CASSPSSGETQYF TGTGCCAGCAGCCCTTCGTCGGGAGAGACCCAGTACTTC
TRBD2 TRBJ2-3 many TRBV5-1 CASRYGGSTDTQYF TGCGCCAGCAGGTACGGGGGGTCCACAGATACGCAGTATTTT
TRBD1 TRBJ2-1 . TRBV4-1 CASSPVFWRQGQIGSYNEQFF TGCGCCAGCAGCCCAGTTTTTTGGCGACAGGGGCAAATTGGGTCCTACAATGAGCAGTTCTTC
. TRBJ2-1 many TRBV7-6 CASSLGASTAYNEQFF TGTGCCAGCAGCTTAGGAGCAAGTACGGCCTACAATGAGCAGTTCTTC
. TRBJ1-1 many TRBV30 CAWSVRSLNTEAFF TGTGCCTGGAGTGTACGGAGCCTGAACACTGAAGCTTTCTTT
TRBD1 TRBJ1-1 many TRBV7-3 CASSLGSGGADTEAFF TGTGCCAGCAGCTTAGGGTCAGGGGGCGCGGACACTGAAGCTTTCTTT
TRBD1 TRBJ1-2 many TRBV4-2 CASSPGTAEGYGYTF TGTGCCAGCAGCCCCGGGACAGCCGAGGGCTATGGCTACACCTTC
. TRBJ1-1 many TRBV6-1 CASSQKSTGNTEAFF TGTGCCAGCAGTCAAAAATCGACAGGGAACACTGAAGCTTTCTTT
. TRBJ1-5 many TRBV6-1 CASSDFGVGIFSNQPQHF TGTGCCAGCAGTGATTTCGGGGTAGGGATCTTTAGCAATCAGCCCCAGCATTTT
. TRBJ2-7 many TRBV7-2 CASSLGLAISSYEQYF TGTGCCAGCAGCTTGGGTCTAGCGATAAGCTCCTACGAGCAGTACTTC
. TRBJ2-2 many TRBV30 CAWGGPKRGGELFF TGTGCCTGGGGTGGGCCCAAACGGGGCGGGGAGCTGTTTTTT
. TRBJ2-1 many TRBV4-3 CASSQDTYPSEQFF TGCGCCAGCAGCCAAGATACTTACCCGAGTGAGCAGTTCTTC
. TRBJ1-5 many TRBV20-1 CSANSMQGQGQPQHF TGCAGTGCTAATAGTATGCAGGGGCAGGGACAGCCCCAGCATTTT
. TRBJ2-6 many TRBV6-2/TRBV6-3 CASSYSRSGANVLTF TGTGCCAGCAGTTACTCCCGCTCTGGGGCCAACGTCCTGACTTTC
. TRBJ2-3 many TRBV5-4 CASSLSRLGTTSTDTQYF TGTGCCAGCAGCTTGAGTCGGTTGGGCACGACTAGCACAGATACGCAGTATTTT